Shown below are 4 T cell receptor beta chains from a single sample sequenced in a study of identical twins. TCRdb fed the 5' RACE reads into MiXCR, producing one record per CDR3 protein. The sample records fewer than 900,000 distinct CDR3 sequences, 15% to 20% being singletons. The same data also went into a second study, on T cells expressing NK-cell markers.

Sequenced input: PBMCs. These receptors were collected from a woman between 18 and 29 years old in good health.

This clonotype was seen ten or more times. This CDR3 reads CASSPSSGGYNEQFF. The CDR3 nucleotides are TGTGCCAGCAGTCCTTCCAGCGGGGGATACAATGAGCAGTTCTTC. This sequence joins TRBV6-1 and TRBJ2-1, with 8 bases matching TRBD2. CDR3 size: 15 residues. Germline loops: CDR1 MNHNS, CDR2 SASEGT. V lost 5 bases to trimming and J lost 4 bases; unmatched junction nucleotides: 7.

V is TRBV7-9 and J is TRBJ2-1; 9 nucleotides match TRBD2. Germline trimming cut 3 bases from V and 0 bases from J; bases unmatched to any gene: 6. The CDR3 consists of 17 residues. CDR1 and CDR2 (germline): SEHNR, FQNEAQ (reference sequence). This CDR3 is CASSFGLASSSYNEQFF. CDR3 DNA sequence: TGTGCCAGCAGCTTCGGACTAGCGAGTAGCTCCTACAATGAGCAGTTCTTC.

This clonotype has at least ten counts. J is TRBJ2-5 and V is TRBV6-1; 7 bases are a match to TRBD1. With 7 bases clipped from V and 0 bases from J, the junction kept 8 bases outside the gene matches. Germline assignment: CDR1 MNHNS and CDR2 SASEGT. The CDR3 covers 15 residues. CDR3 sequence reads: CASTFLQGYQETQYF. The CDR3 bases are TGTGCCAGCACCTTCTTACAGGGGTACCAAGAGACCCAGTACTTC.

This rearrangement joins TRBV20-1 to TRBJ2-3; D is perhaps TRBD2 (6 bases). The V end was cut by 1 base, the J end by 2 bases, with 10 bases between. The CDR3 loop spans 14 amino acids. Germline CDR1 is DFQATT and CDR2 is SNEGSKA (reference sequence). The CDR3 nucleotides are TGCAGTGCTAGAGGGGACTCTGCCACAGATACGCAGTATTTT. Its protein is CSARGDSATDTQYF.